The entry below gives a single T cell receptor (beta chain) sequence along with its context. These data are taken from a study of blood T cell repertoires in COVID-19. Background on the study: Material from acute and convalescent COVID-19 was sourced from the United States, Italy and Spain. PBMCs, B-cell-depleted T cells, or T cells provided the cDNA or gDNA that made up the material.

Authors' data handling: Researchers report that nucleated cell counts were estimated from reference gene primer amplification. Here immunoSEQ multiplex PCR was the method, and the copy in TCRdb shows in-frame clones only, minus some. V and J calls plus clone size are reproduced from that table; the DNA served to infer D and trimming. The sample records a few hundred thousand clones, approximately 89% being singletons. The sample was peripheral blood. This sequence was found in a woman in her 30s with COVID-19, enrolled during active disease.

For the CDR3, the DNA is TGTGCCACCCGAACTGAAATGAGCAACGAGCAGTACTTC. Its protein product is CATRTEMSNEQYF. This chain joins TRBV6-5 and TRBJ2-7; D unresolved. V was shortened by 10 bases and J by 5 bases, with 18 bases between the two germline ends. Germline V gene sequence: CDR1 MNHEY, CDR2 SVGAGI. The CDR3 is 13 amino acids.